This T cell receptor (beta chain) stems from a study of T-cell memory formation after mild COVID-19. CDR1 is SSHAT and CDR2 is FNYEAQ in the germline V gene (reference sequence). The V end lost 8 bases, the J end lost 0 bases, and 12 bases lay between the germline ends. The CDR3 is made up of 14 amino acids. TCRdb reprocessed the 5' RACE reads with MiXCR, giving one entry per CDR3 protein. The sample includes approximately 240,000 distinct CDR3 sequences, 15% to 20% of them seen just once. The sample was PBMCs or a T cell subset sorted from them (not recorded which). The chain uses TRBV7-7 and TRBJ2-3, with a weak D call TRBD2 (6 bases). The origin of this receptor is a man younger than 35 who had mild COVID-19 (a few samples of this study predate the infection). Cell type and time point are not known. The CDR3 region has the DNA TGTGCCAGCGCTGGAGGGACTAGCACAGATACGCAGTATTTT. Protein sequence: CASAGGTSTDTQYF.